This T cell receptor (beta chain) was sequenced for a study of early T cells in non-severe SARS-CoV-2 infection. Looked up from germline, CDR1 is LNHNV and CDR2 is YYDKDF (reference sequence). Trimming took 8 bases from V and 0 from J, leaving 17 bases between them. This CDR3 has 16 residues. This clonotype was observed a handful of times. TCRdb used MiXCR to reprocess the 5' RACE reads, holding one entry per CDR3 protein. The sample includes tens of thousands of distinct CDR3 sequences, around 12% of them seen just once. This material consisted of whole blood, taken at baseline. This sequence originates from an adult who was a healthcare worker with PCR-confirmed SARS-CoV-2 infection or an uninfected control (not recorded which). This chain links TRBV15 with TRBJ1-5; a weak D match, TRBD1 (5 bases). The CDR3 sequence is CATAGEETYSNQPQHF. As DNA, the CDR3 is TGTGCCACCGCGGGGGAGGAGACCTATAGCAATCAGCCCCAGCATTTT. The whole variable domain, remainder taken from reference TRBV15 and TRBJ1-5, is DAMVIQNPRYQVTQFGKPVTLSCSQTLNHNVMYWYQQKSSQAPKLLFHYYDKDFNNEADTPDNFQSRRPNTSFCFLDIRSPGLGDTAMYLCATAGEETYSNQPQHFGDGTRLSIL.